This T cell receptor (beta chain) comes out of a study of OX40 agonist ivuxolimab in advanced cancers. The wider study: Treatment of patients was with ivuxolimab, an agonistic anti-OX40 (CD134) antibody.

Clones were read by immunoSEQ multiplex PCR, and TCRdb kept only the in-frame ones, dropping some. Of tens of thousands of clones in the sample, about four fifths were seen once. This clone has only a few counts. Its antigen remains unknown. Study-wide results and caveats: The mean number of expanded clones was higher in CD8+ T cells than in CD4+. At 0.1 to 3.0 mg/kg, clonal expansion of CD4+ and CD8+ blood T cells had occurred by week 6. The 0.1-3.0 mg/kg partial responders had among the lowest clonal expansion.

This clonotype originated in an adult with an advanced solid tumor such as melanoma, head and neck, liver or kidney cancer. The specimen was CD4+ or CD8+ T cells sorted from blood, collected in a trial of the OX40 agonist ivuxolimab.

The CDR3 loop is CASSVGTGPYEQYF. The CDR3 DNA reads TGTGCCAGCAGCGTAGGGACAGGGCCTTACGAGCAGTACTTC. The rearrangement joins TRBV9 to TRBJ2-7, with 8 bases that match TRBD1. The length of the CDR3 is 14 residues. Germline lookup yields CDR1 SGDLS and CDR2 YYNGEE. Germline trimming cut 0 bases from V and 4 bases from J; bases unmatched to any gene: 3.